Shown below are 10 T cell receptor beta chains from a single sample sequenced in a study of CD8+ T cells in alopecia areata. RNA, once extracted, was reverse transcribed into cDNA for use as the sequencing template. TCRdb's table, derived via immunoSEQ multiplex PCR, lists solely in-frame clones and lacks some. The sample consists of about 200,000 clones, 35% to 40% of them appearing once. As to treatment: oral pan-JAK inhibitor, 5-10 mg twice daily. The sample here was CD4+ T cells sorted from blood, taken around week 31, from a patient treated with tofacitinib. These receptor sequences come from a human donor with alopecia areata.

This chain connects TRBV29-1 to TRBJ2-1; D gene ambiguous. The CDR3 is 11 amino acids. CDR1 and CDR2 from the germline V gene are SQVTM and ANQGSEA. The germline V and J ends were trimmed by 4 bases and 7 bases, with 8 bases remaining between them. CDR3 sequence (DNA): TGCAGCGTTGGGGGTGGGAATGAGCAGTTCTTC. It encodes CSVGGGNEQFF.

J is TRBJ1-2 and V is TRBV29-1; a possible D gene is TRBD1 (5 bases). Trimming took 7 bases from V and 2 from J, leaving 17 bases between them. Looked up from germline, CDR1 is SQVTM and CDR2 is ANQGSEA. This CDR3 has 14 amino acids. CDR3 sequence reads: CSAAGGSGNYGYTF. The CDR3 coding sequence is TGCAGCGCCGCGGGGGGATCGGGAAACTATGGCTACACCTTC.

The V call is TRBV14, the J call TRBJ2-1; TRBD2 matches 10 bases. The CDR3 contains 18 residues. The junction had 14 bases not matched to a gene; V was cut back by 5 bases and J by 4 bases. Germline assignment: CDR1 SGHDN and CDR2 FVKESK. The CDR3 loop reads CASSENLIAGGWYNEQFF. The CDR3 DNA is TGTGCCAGCAGCGAGAACTTAATAGCGGGGGGATGGTACAATGAGCAGTTCTTC.

This clone has at least ten counts. This chain uses TRBV5-8 with TRBJ2-3; unclear D gene. Germline CDR1 is SGHTS and CDR2 is YDEGEE. CDR3 size: 16 residues. The V and J ends lost 2 bases and 1 base respectively, with 14 bases between them. In DNA form, the CDR3 reads TGTGCCAGCAGCTTTTTGTTGTCCGCTGGCACAGATACGCAGTATTTT. Protein: CASSFLLSAGTDTQYF.

The chain recombines TRBV30 with TRBJ1-2, with D possibly TRBD1 on 5 matching bases. The V and J ends lost 0 bases and 4 bases respectively, with 21 bases between them. Germline V CDR1 and CDR2: GTSNPN, SVGIG (reference sequence). There are 17 residues in the CDR3. Here the CDR3 DNA reads TGTGCCTGGAGTGTAGCTGGGACGGGACGGGAGATCTATGGCTACACCTTC. Translated, it gives CAWSVAGTGREIYGYTF.

The rearrangement links TRBV2 to TRBJ2-2, with 7 nucleotides matching TRBD1. Germline CDR1 SNHLY, CDR2 FYNNEI. V shed 7 bases, J shed 5 bases, and the junction held 4 bases outside the gene matches. This CDR3 is 13 amino acids long. This CDR3 reads CASKGGRTGELFF. The CDR3 DNA follows: TGTGCCAGCAAAGGGGGCCGGACCGGGGAGCTGTTTTTT.

This clone was observed many times. The chain has TRBV6-6 and TRBJ2-3, with TRBD2 identical over 8 bases. This CDR3 has 15 amino acids. The germline gives CDR1 MNHNY, CDR2 SVGAGI (reference sequence). V trimming: 6 bases; J trimming: 1 base; junction bases outside the gene matches: 6. The CDR3 nucleotides are TGTGCCAGCAGCTCTACTAGCGGAGGCACAGATACGCAGTATTTT. This gives the protein CASSSTSGGTDTQYF.

This clone occurred a few times. The chain couples TRBV29-1 to TRBJ1-4; D remains ambiguous. The CDR3 spans 13 residues. V dropped 6 bases and J dropped 5 bases, with 13 bases sitting between them. Germline V gene sequence: CDR1 SQVTM, CDR2 ANQGSEA. The CDR3 DNA sequence: TGCAGCGTCATGGAACGGACGAATGAAAAACTGTTTTTT. Amino acid sequence: CSVMERTNEKLFF.

This clone occurred a few times. This rearrangement joins TRBV30 to TRBJ2-1; 7 bases map to TRBD2. J lost 1 base, V lost 5 bases, and 8 bases had no gene match. This CDR3 contains 15 residues. Germline assignment: CDR1 GTSNPN and CDR2 SVGIG (reference sequence). Written as DNA, the CDR3 is TGTGCCTGGCGACGCAGCGGGACTTCCTACAATGAGCAGTTCTTC. Its translation is CAWRRSGTSYNEQFF.

This clone was seen more than once but under ten times. The chain couples TRBV2 to TRBJ2-3, with 8 bases fitting TRBD1. Unmatched junction bases numbered 4, after V lost 2 bases and J lost 0 bases. Germline V gives CDR1 SNHLY, CDR2 FYNNEI. This CDR3 has 16 residues. For the CDR3, the DNA is TGTGCCAGCAGTGAACGGACAGGGACTAGCACAGATACGCAGTATTTT. It encodes CASSERTGTSTDTQYF.